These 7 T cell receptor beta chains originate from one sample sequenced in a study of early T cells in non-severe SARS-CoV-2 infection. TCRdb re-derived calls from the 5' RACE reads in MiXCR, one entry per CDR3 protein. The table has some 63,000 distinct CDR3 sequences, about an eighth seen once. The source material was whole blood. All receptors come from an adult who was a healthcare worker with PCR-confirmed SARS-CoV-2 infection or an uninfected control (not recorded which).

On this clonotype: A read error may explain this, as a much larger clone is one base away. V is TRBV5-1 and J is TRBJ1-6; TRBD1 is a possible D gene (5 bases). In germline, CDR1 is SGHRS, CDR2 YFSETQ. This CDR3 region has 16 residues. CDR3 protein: CANSLEGTGKNSPLHF. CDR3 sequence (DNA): TGCGCCAACAGCTTGGAAGGGACGGGCAAGAATTCACCCCTCCACTTT.

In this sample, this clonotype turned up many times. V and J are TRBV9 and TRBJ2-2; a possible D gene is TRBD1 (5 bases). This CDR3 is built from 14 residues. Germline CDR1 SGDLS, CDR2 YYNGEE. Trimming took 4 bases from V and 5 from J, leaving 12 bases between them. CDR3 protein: CASSPVSGTGELFF. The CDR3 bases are TGTGCCAGCAGCCCCGTGTCAGGGACCGGGGAGCTGTTTTTT.

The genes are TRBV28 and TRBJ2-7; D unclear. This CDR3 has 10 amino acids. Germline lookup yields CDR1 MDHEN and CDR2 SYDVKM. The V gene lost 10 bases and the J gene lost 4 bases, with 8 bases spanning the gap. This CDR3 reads CAISKYEQYF. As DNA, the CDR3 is TGTGCCATCTCTAAGTACGAGCAGTACTTC.

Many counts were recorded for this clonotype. CDR3 loop: CASSVDGSGVYEQYF. CDR3 in DNA: TGTGCCAGCAGCGTAGATGGTAGCGGGGTCTACGAGCAGTACTTC. The J gene is TRBJ2-7, the V gene TRBV9, with 8 bases aligning to TRBD2. After removal of 0 bases from V and 3 bases from J, the junction contained 5 bases not matched to a gene. The length of the CDR3 is 15 residues. Germline V gene data show CDR1 as SGDLS and CDR2 as YYNGEE.

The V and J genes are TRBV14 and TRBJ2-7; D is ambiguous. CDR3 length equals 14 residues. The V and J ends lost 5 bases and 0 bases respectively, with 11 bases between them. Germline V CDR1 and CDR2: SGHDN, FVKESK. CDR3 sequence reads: CASSRYSDSYEQYF. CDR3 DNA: TGTGCCAGCAGCAGGTACAGTGACTCCTACGAGCAGTACTTC.

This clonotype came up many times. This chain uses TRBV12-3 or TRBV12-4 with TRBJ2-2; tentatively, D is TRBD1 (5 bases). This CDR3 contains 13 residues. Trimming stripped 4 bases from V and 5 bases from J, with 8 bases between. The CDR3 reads CASSSQGTGELFF. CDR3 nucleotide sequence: TGTGCCAGCAGTTCTCAGGGAACCGGGGAGCTGTTTTTT.

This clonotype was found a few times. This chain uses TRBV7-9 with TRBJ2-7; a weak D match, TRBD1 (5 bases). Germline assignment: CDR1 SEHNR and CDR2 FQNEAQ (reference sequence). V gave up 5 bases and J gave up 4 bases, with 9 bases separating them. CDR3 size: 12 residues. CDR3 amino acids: CASSPDRYEQYF. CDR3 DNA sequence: TGTGCCAGCAGCCCCGACAGATACGAGCAGTACTTC.